The following is a TCR beta chain sequence with its context. The antigen remains undetermined. The sample is drawn from a study of response to subunit inactivated influenza vaccine. Findings of the study overall: The authors offered the suggestion that each seasonal influenza vaccination recruits few new T cells.

V gave up 6 bases and J gave up 2 bases; unmatched junction bases: 14. The CDR3 has 16 residues. Germline V gene lookup returns CDR1 SQVTM and CDR2 ANQGSEA. TCRdb reprocessed the RT-PCR reads with MiXCR, giving one entry per CDR3 protein. This sample has approximately 290,000 distinct CDR3 sequences, with about 20% found just once. The TCR comes from a man aged 50-75 years who received an inactivated influenza vaccine. The sample was PBMCs from blood, taken less than 22 months after vaccination. This rearrangement joins TRBV29-1 to TRBJ2-7; 9 positions match TRBD1. The CDR3 protein is CSVRQGGHLLTYEQYF. As DNA, the CDR3 is TGCAGCGTGCGACAGGGGGGACATTTGTTGACCTACGAGCAGTACTTC.